The source of this T cell receptor beta chain is a study of T-cell reconstitution after alpha-beta-depleted transplantation in children. V gave up 10 bases and J gave up 0 bases; unmatched junction bases: 9. The CDR3 spans 14 residues. The germline V gene has CDR1 MDHEN and CDR2 SYDVKM. Notes on the study in general: Expanded graft clones numbering several hundred reportedly gave rise to alpha-beta T cells about two months after transplant. Among T cells one year after transplant, newly produced cells accounted for most counts and diversity. From surviving recipient T cells and thymic progenitors came the high day-60 TCRbeta diversity observed in some patients.

The library targeted TCRbeta and was prepared with unique molecular identifiers. TCRdb reprocessed the PCR reads with MiXCR, giving one entry per CDR3 protein. The sample holds about 250,000 distinct CDR3 sequences, 24% seen once. This clonotype was seen a few times. The antigen remains unidentified. The sample was PBMCs, mostly from graft donor cells, taken 360 days after TCRalphabeta/CD19-depleted stem cell transplant. The source of this sequence is a female patient aged 2-10 years who had a stem cell transplant for congenital amegakaryocytic thrombocytopenia, so the T cells may come from the graft donor. The V and J genes are TRBV28 and TRBJ2-7, with 7 bases lining up with TRBD2. Here the CDR3 reads CAIGGAGDSYEQYF. The DNA of the CDR3 is TGTGCCATCGGTGGGGCGGGGGACTCCTACGAGCAGTACTTC.